These 23 T cell receptor beta chains originate from one sample sequenced in a study of T cell repertoires in cytomegalovirus infection. TCRdb independently ran MiXCR on the reads; one entry per CDR3 protein. The table has about 310,000 distinct CDR3 sequences, roughly 16% seen once. Sample: PBMCs. Receptor source: a human donor in good health (CMV status not recorded). Some clones in this sample may be carry-over from other donors' samples.

Many counts were recorded for this clonotype. The rearrangement joins TRBV7-9 to TRBJ1-1; D gene uncertain. Between the trimmed V and J ends, which lost 4 bases and 0 bases, there was a span of 15 bases. This CDR3 has 16 residues. Germline values: CDR1 SEHNR, CDR2 FQNEAQ (reference sequence). CDR3: CASSSNGDSLNTEAFF. For the CDR3, the DNA is TGTGCCAGCAGCTCTAATGGTGATTCCTTGAACACTGAAGCTTTCTTT.

This clonotype was detected ten times or more. The chain is built from TRBV7-2 and TRBJ2-1; D may be TRBD2 (5 bases). CDR1 and CDR2 (germline): SGHTA, FQGNSA. The CDR3 is 15 residues long. V was shortened by 5 bases and J by 0 bases, with 11 bases between the two germline ends. The CDR3 coding sequence is TGTGCCAGCAGCCTCCTAGCTAGCTCCTACAATGAGCAGTTCTTC. Translation gives CASSLLASSYNEQFF.

This clonotype was detected only a few times. CDR3 sequence: CASSLQSNQPQHF. CDR3 DNA sequence: TGTGCCAGCAGTTTACAGAGCAATCAGCCCCAGCATTTT. The gene calls are TRBV6-1 and TRBJ1-5; the D is unclear. CDR3 length: 13 amino acids. Deletions cut 5 bases from V and 1 base from J, with 6 bases between. Looked up from germline, CDR1 is MNHNS and CDR2 is SASEGT.

The V gene is TRBV7-9, the J gene TRBJ1-6, with 10 nucleotides matching TRBD1. Looked up from germline, CDR1 is SEHNR and CDR2 is FQNEAQ (reference sequence). This CDR3 spans 15 amino acids. The ends lost 4 bases at V and 10 bases at J; junction bases unmatched: 7. As DNA, the CDR3 is TGTGCCAGCAGCTCAGGGACAGGGGAGAAATCACCCCTCCACTTT. Translated: CASSSGTGEKSPLHF.

There are many counts of this clonotype. The V gene is TRBV12-3 or TRBV12-4, the J gene TRBJ1-6; D remains ambiguous. The CDR3 extends over 16 amino acids. Trimming took 6 bases from V and 0 from J, leaving 12 bases between them. The CDR3: CASRVLGSSYNSPLHF. CDR3 nucleotides: TGTGCCAGCAGGGTGTTGGGCAGCTCCTATAATTCACCCCTCCACTTT.

V gene TRBV19 combines with J gene TRBJ2-2, with TRBD1 identical over 7 bases. The junction had 5 bases not matched to a gene; V was cut back by 6 bases and J by 4 bases. Germline V lookup: CDR1 LNHDA, CDR2 SQIVND (reference sequence). This CDR3 region has 14 residues. Here the CDR3 DNA reads TGTGCCAGTAGCGACAGGGCTGGCACCGGGGAGCTGTTTTTT. This encodes CASSDRAGTGELFF.

This clonotype was observed a few times. The genes are TRBV18 and TRBJ2-3; 7 nucleotides match TRBD1. The junction had 16 bases not matched to a gene; V was cut back by 9 bases and J by 4 bases. Germline V gene sequence: CDR1 KGHSH, CDR2 LQKENI. This CDR3 comprises 16 residues. This CDR3 reads CASRGPETGSADTQYF. DNA of the CDR3: TGTGCCAGTCGAGGGCCCGAGACAGGGAGTGCAGATACGCAGTATTTT.

This clonotype was seen repeatedly, ten times or more. CDR3 coding DNA: TGTGCCTCCCGGCGGGGTTCCTACAATGAGCAGTTCTTC. This translates into CASRRGSYNEQFF. The chain recombines TRBV7-2 with TRBJ2-1, with D maybe TRBD2 (6 bases). V was pared by 11 bases and J by 1 base, with 12 bases between. The germline V gene has CDR1 SGHTA and CDR2 FQGNSA. The length of the CDR3 is 13 residues. Full variable domain (remainder filled in from reference TRBV7-2 and TRBJ2-1): GAGVSQSPSNKVTEKGKDVELRCDPISGHTALYWYRQSLGQGLEFLIYFQGNSAPDKSGLPSDRFSAERTGGSVSTLTIQRTQQEDSAVYLCASRRGSYNEQFFGPGTRLTVL.

This clonotype was counted between two and nine times. V and J are TRBV6-5 and TRBJ1-3; D gene ambiguous. Germline loops: CDR1 MNHEY, CDR2 SVGAGI. V shed 5 bases and J shed 0 bases, with 17 bases lying between them. The CDR3 contains 17 residues. The CDR3 nucleotides read TGTGCCAGCAGTACATCGACACGCAAATTCTCTGGAAACACCATATATTTT. Encoded protein: CASSTSTRKFSGNTIYF.

In its sample, this clonotype was seen a few times. V gene TRBV6-5 combines with J gene TRBJ1-1; no clear D. V was trimmed by 2 bases and J by 3 bases, leaving 16 bases between them. Looked up from germline, CDR1 is MNHEY and CDR2 is SVGAGI. The CDR3 runs to 16 residues. The CDR3 here is CASSYGVGWADTEAFF. The CDR3 coding sequence is TGTGCCAGCAGTTACGGGGTAGGGTGGGCCGACACTGAAGCTTTCTTT.

This clonotype was found many times. J is TRBJ1-2 and V is TRBV28; TRBD1 agrees at 7 bases. Trimming cost V 5 bases and J 4 bases; bases outside gene matches: 13. CDR1 and CDR2 from the germline V gene are MDHEN and SYDVKM. The CDR3 covers 16 residues. CDR3 in amino acids: CASSRGGTENLYGYTF. DNA for the CDR3: TGTGCCAGCAGTCGGGGAGGGACAGAGAACCTCTATGGCTACACCTTC.

This rearrangement joins TRBV20-1 to TRBJ2-3; D is possibly TRBD2 (6 bases). Germline lookup yields CDR1 DFQATT and CDR2 SNEGSKA (reference sequence). CDR3 length: 13 amino acids. The CDR3 region is CSHRRGGTDTQYF. The CDR3 region has the DNA TGCAGCCACCGGCGCGGGGGCACAGATACGCAGTATTTT.

This clonotype was recorded many times. The rearrangement uses TRBV7-2 and TRBJ2-3; 9 positions agree with TRBD1. This CDR3 has 15 residues. Germline trimming cut 5 bases from V and 4 bases from J; bases unmatched to any gene: 7. Germline values: CDR1 SGHTA, CDR2 FQGNSA. CDR3 amino acids: CASSPGQGLSDTQYF. The CDR3 region has the DNA TGTGCCAGCAGCCCGGGACAGGGTCTATCAGATACGCAGTATTTT. Full variable domain (missing parts from reference TRBV7-2 and TRBJ2-3): GAGVSQSPSNKVTEKGKDVELRCDPISGHTALYWYRQSLGQGLEFLIYFQGNSAPDKSGLPSDRFSAERTGGSVSTLTIQRTQQEDSAVYLCASSPGQGLSDTQYFGPGTRLTVL.

The table lists this clonotype with many counts. This rearrangement joins TRBV12-3 or TRBV12-4 to TRBJ1-2; 11 bases fit TRBD1. CDR3 length: 14 residues. The V and J ends lost 6 bases and 4 bases, in that order; junction bases with no gene match: 4. The CDR3, as DNA: TGTGCCAGCAGCGGACAGGGGGCCGCCTATGGCTACACCTTC. Residues: CASSGQGAAYGYTF.

The sample holds many counts of this clonotype. This sequence joins TRBV29-1 and TRBJ2-3, with D perhaps matching TRBD2 (7 bases). Looked up from germline, CDR1 is SQVTM and CDR2 is ANQGSEA. V lost 3 bases, J lost 6 bases, and 13 bases lay in between. CDR3 length: 13 amino acids. CDR3 region: CSVDWEGGDTQYF. The CDR3 DNA sequence: TGCAGCGTTGACTGGGAGGGGGGCGATACGCAGTATTTT.

This clonotype was seen at least ten times. The chain employs TRBV27 and TRBJ1-5; unclear D gene. Trimming cost V 5 bases and J 3 bases, with 17 bases left between them. This CDR3 spans 16 amino acids. Germline V gives CDR1 MNHEY, CDR2 SMNVEV (reference sequence). The CDR3 sequence: CASSPWEGEVNQPQHF. As DNA, the CDR3 is TGTGCCAGCAGTCCGTGGGAGGGAGAAGTCAATCAGCCCCAGCATTTT.

This clonotype was recorded at least ten times. V and J are TRBV7-2 and TRBJ1-1, with no clear D. The germline gives CDR1 SGHTA, CDR2 FQGNSA. Between the trimmed V and J ends, which lost 5 bases and 6 bases, there was a span of 13 bases. The CDR3 has 13 residues. The DNA of the CDR3 is TGTGCCAGCAGCCCTCGGCGGGTCGCTGAAGCTTTCTTT. Protein sequence: CASSPRRVAEAFF.

Only a few counts were recorded for this clonotype. The V call is TRBV20-1, the J call TRBJ1-2, with D possibly matching TRBD1 (5 bases). V lost 7 bases and J 0 bases, leaving 15 bases between the germline ends. Germline CDR1 reads DFQATT; CDR2 reads SNEGSKA (reference sequence). The CDR3 covers 14 residues. The CDR3 loop reads CSGSGTLANYGYTF. CDR3 in DNA: TGCAGTGGCTCCGGGACCCTTGCTAACTATGGCTACACCTTC.

This clonotype has a handful of counts. This chain joins TRBV27 and TRBJ2-3; no definite D call. V was pared by 0 bases and J by 4 bases, with 5 bases between. The CDR3 length is 13 residues. CDR1 and CDR2 (germline): MNHEY, SMNVEV (reference sequence). For the CDR3, the DNA is TGTGCCAGCAGTTTATCGTCGGCAGATACGCAGTATTTT. It codes for CASSLSSADTQYF.

In this sample, this clonotype turned up once. The junction does not match germline at one end; this may be a read error. V usage is TRBV4-1 and J usage is TRBJ2-7; TRBD1 matches 7 bases. The germline CDR1 and CDR2 sequences are MGHRA and YSYEKL. The CDR3 extends over 17 amino acids. CDR3 in amino acids: CASSQEITRGQSYEQYF. For the CDR3, the DNA is TGTGCCAGCAGCCAAGAAATCACAAGGGGACAGTCCTACGAGCAGTACTTC.

This sequence joins TRBV12-3 or TRBV12-4 and TRBJ2-7; TRBD1 might be the D (5 bases). The CDR3 has 16 residues. The V end lost 3 bases, the J end lost 0 bases, and 15 bases lay between the germline ends. The CDR3 sequence is CASSFDFYRPSYEQYF. Here the CDR3 DNA reads TGTGCCAGCAGTTTCGATTTTTACAGGCCCTCCTACGAGCAGTACTTC.

The chain recombines TRBV12-3 or TRBV12-4 with TRBJ2-2, with TRBD2 matching over 8 bases. The junction had 4 bases not matched to a gene; V was cut back by 4 bases and J by 0 bases. The CDR3 totals 16 residues. CDR3 in amino acids: CASSSGGAANTGELFF. CDR3 DNA sequence: TGTGCCAGCAGTTCCGGGGGGGCAGCGAACACCGGGGAGCTGTTTTTT.

This clonotype has more than one count but fewer than ten. This chain links TRBV7-2 with TRBJ1-2; the D gene is possibly TRBD1 (6 bases). V lost 6 bases and J 0 bases, leaving 17 bases between the germline ends. CDR1 and CDR2 (germline): SGHTA, FQGNSA. This CDR3 region has 16 residues. CDR3 bases: TGTGCCAGCAGTTTCGATCGACAGGTAGCTAACTATGGCTACACCTTC. Its protein product is CASSFDRQVANYGYTF.